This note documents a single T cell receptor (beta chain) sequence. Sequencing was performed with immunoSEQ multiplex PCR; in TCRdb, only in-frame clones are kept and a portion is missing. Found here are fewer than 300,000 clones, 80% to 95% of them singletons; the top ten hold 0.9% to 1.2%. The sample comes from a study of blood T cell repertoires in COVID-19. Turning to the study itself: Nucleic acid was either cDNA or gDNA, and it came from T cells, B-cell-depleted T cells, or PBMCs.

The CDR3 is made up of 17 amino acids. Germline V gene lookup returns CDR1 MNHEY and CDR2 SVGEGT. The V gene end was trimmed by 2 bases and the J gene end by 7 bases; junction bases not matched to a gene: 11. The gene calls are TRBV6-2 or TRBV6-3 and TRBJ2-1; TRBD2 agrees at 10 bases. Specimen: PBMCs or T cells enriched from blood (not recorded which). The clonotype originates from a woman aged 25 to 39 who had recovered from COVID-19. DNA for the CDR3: TGTGCCAGCAGTTACGGGGCTAGCGGGAGTAGTATGAATGAGCAGTTCTTC. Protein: CASSYGASGSSMNEQFF.